This TCR beta chain was recorded in a study of T cell responses to AZD1222 COVID-19 vaccine. CDR3 size: 14 residues. Germline assignment: CDR1 MNHEY and CDR2 SVGAGI. V lost 5 bases and J lost 1; bases outside the gene matches: 3. TCRdb's copy holds only in-frame clones and misses some; the assay was immunoSEQ multiplex PCR. The sample holds 150,000 to 200,000 clones, about 91% seen once. About this clone: As yet, its antigen is unknown.

Pooling of second doses given at about 4 or about 12 weeks was done. The study's findings and limits: Spike-specific TCR breadth rose after two AZD1222 doses, and depth rose as well. Repertoires were obtained only post-peak T cell response.

This clonotype was obtained from an adult who received the AZD1222 COVID-19 vaccine. The material sequenced was peripheral blood, taken 28 days after the second AZD1222 dose. The V call is TRBV6-5, the J call TRBJ1-1, with 8 nucleotides matching TRBD1. The CDR3 spells CASSTGGRNTEAFF. The CDR3 DNA reads as TGTGCCAGCAGTACAGGGGGACGGAACACTGAAGCTTTCTTT.